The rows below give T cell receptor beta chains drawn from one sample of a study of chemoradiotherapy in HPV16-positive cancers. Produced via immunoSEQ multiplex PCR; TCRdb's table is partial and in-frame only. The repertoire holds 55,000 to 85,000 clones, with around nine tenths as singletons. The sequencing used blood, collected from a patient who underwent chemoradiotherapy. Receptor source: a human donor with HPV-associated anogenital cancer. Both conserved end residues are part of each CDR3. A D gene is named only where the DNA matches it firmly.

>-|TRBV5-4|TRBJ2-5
CASSSQGGGTQYF
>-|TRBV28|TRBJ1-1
CASSFGREAFF
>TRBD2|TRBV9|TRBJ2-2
CASSVGGRTGELFF
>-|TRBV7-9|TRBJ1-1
CASSLYGDTEAFF
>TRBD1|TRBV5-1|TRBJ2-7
CASSYRAGGYEQYF
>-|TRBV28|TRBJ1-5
CAISSGVMRQPQHF
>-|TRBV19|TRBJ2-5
CASSSPGSPQETQYF
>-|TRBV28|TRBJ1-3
CASSLWGNGNTIYF
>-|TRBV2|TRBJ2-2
CASNQGGEAGELFF
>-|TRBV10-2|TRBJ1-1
CASVEGRVGSTEAFF
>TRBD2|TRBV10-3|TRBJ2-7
CAIRSTSGGFYEQYF
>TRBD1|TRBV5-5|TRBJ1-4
CASSFSWGQGFEKLFF
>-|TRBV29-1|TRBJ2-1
CSVEDRNEQFF
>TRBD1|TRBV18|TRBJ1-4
CASSRGQGALGYNEKLFF
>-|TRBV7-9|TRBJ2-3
CASTLVGTDTQYF
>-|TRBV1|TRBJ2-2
CTSSHRTSGGTNTGELFF
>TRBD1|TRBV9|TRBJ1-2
CASSPGGSGLNYGYTF
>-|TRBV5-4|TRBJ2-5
CASSLRGRQETQYF
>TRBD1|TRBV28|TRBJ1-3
CASSFDTHRGTSGNTIYF
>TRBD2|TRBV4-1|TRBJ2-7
CASSQEVAGVNEQYF
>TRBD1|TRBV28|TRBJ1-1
CASSLPWGDRTNTEAFF
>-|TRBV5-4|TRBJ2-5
CASSLGAGVQETQYF
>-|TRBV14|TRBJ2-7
CASSQLTGRTYEQYF
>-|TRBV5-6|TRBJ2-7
CASTPSSTGKVAYEQYF
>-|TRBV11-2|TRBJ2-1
CASSLDQGSSNEQFF